One sample yielded the 21 T cell receptor beta chains listed below, sequenced in a study of cytomegalovirus exposure and HLA in healthy donors. The PCR made use of 60 Vbeta and 13 Jbeta primers. Some clones are missing from TCRdb's copy, which holds only in-frame ones; the method was immunoSEQ multiplex PCR. The data contain 150,000 to 200,000 clones, around four fifths of them singletons. The sequenced material came from PBMCs. Every receptor here comes from a man aged 18 to 30 in good health and CMV-seronegative.

This clone turned up a few times. The chain is built from TRBV30 and TRBJ1-2, with unresolved D. With 4 bases removed from V and 8 bases from J, the gap between germline ends came to 14 bases. The germline V gene has CDR1 GTSNPN and CDR2 SVGIG (reference sequence). The CDR3 sequence is 12 residues long. The DNA for the CDR3 is TGTGCCTGGACAAACAGCCAGACGGGCTACACCTTC. This codes for CAWTNSQTGYTF.

Turning to this clone: An end of the junction differs from the germline gene, which may be a read error. The V gene is TRBV7-9, the J gene TRBJ2-2, with D maybe TRBD2 (5 bases). Germline lookup yields CDR1 SEHNR and CDR2 FQNEAQ (reference sequence). The length of the CDR3 is 16 residues. DNA of the CDR3: TGTTCCAGCAGCCAGGTTCGGGGATCCTACACCGGGGAGCTGTTTTTT. Its translation: CSSSQVRGSYTGELFF.

The chain has TRBV20-1 and TRBJ1-4; unclear D gene. V was cut by 7 bases and J by 8 bases, with 8 bases left in between. The CDR3 extends over 10 amino acids. Germline CDR1 is DFQATT and CDR2 is SNEGSKA (reference sequence). The CDR3 loop is CSVAREKLFF. CDR3 in DNA: TGCAGTGTAGCACGGGAAAAACTGTTTTTT.

The chain combines TRBV7-9 with TRBJ2-5; 7 nucleotides align to TRBD1. The germline V gene has CDR1 SEHNR and CDR2 FQNEAQ (reference sequence). V shed 3 bases, J shed 2 bases, and the junction held 12 bases outside the gene matches. The length of the CDR3 is 17 residues. CDR3 DNA: TGTGCCAGCAGCTTCTACCGCCGGGACAGTCGACAAGAGACCCAGTACTTC. Translation: CASSFYRRDSRQETQYF.

V is TRBV19 and J is TRBJ1-4; D not certain. The CDR3 length is 13 residues. V lost 9 bases to trimming and J lost 10 bases, with 18 bases between them. Per germline, CDR1 LNHDA and CDR2 SQIVND (reference sequence). CDR3 residues: CASSEAAEGKLFF. CDR3 nucleotide sequence: TGTGCCAGCAGCGAGGCCGCCGAAGGAAAACTGTTTTTT.

The rearrangement uses TRBV11-2 and TRBJ2-7; D is possibly TRBD2 (5 bases). Trimming stripped 3 bases from V and 0 bases from J, with 9 bases between. The length of the CDR3 is 14 residues. Germline CDR1 SGHAT, CDR2 FQNNGV. The CDR3 nucleotides read TGTGCCAGCAGCTTGGACTTGAGCTCCTACGAGCAGTACTTC. It specifies CASSLDLSSYEQYF.

The chain combines TRBV25-1 with TRBJ1-2; 9 positions agree with TRBD1. Germline-derived CDR1 and CDR2 are MGHDK and SYGVNS. Unmatched junction bases numbered 7, after V lost 4 bases and J lost 4 bases. The CDR3 spans 15 residues. The CDR3 region is CASSGNRGLGYGYTF. The CDR3 DNA reads as TGTGCCAGCAGTGGGAACAGGGGGCTTGGCTATGGCTACACCTTC.

The chain recombines TRBV25-1 with TRBJ2-5; a possible D gene is TRBD2 (6 bases). The V gene's germline CDR1 is MGHDK and CDR2 SYGVNS. The V end was cut by 3 bases, the J end by 5 bases, with 10 bases between. This CDR3 has 13 amino acids. This chain's CDR3 is CASSEAGRETQYF. The CDR3 nucleotides read TGTGCCAGCAGTGAGGCTGGGAGGGAGACCCAGTACTTC.

A few counts support this clone. The chain joins TRBV7-2 to TRBJ1-1; D perhaps matches TRBD1 (5 bases). Germline loops: CDR1 SGHTA, CDR2 FQGNSA. The CDR3 length is 13 residues. The ends were cut back, 6 bases at V and 6 bases at J, with 14 bases in the middle. CDR3: CASSLDTGPEAFF. The CDR3 nucleotides read TGTGCCAGCAGTTTGGACACCGGTCCTGAAGCTTTCTTT. Looking up the rest from reference TRBV7-2 and TRBJ1-1 gives the full variable domain: GAGVSQSPSNKVTEKGKDVELRCDPISGHTALYWYRQSLGQGLEFLIYFQGNSAPDKSGLPSDRFSAERTGGSVSTLTIQRTQQEDSAVYLCASSLDTGPEAFFGQGTRLTVV.

Only a few counts were recorded for this clone. This rearrangement joins TRBV6-1 to TRBJ2-3, with TRBD1 matching over 9 bases. CDR1 and CDR2 (germline): MNHNS, SASEGT. CDR3 length equals 18 residues. After removal of 4 bases from V and 6 bases from J, the junction contained 17 bases not matched to a gene. This CDR3 reads CASSVGTGRLIVLDTQYF. Here the CDR3 DNA reads TGTGCCAGCAGTGTCGGGACAGGGCGTTTAATTGTGTTGGATACGCAGTATTTT.

Remarks on this clone: An end of the junction does not agree with germline; a read error may underlie this. The chain is built from TRBV7-7 and TRBJ2-7; 7 nucleotides match TRBD1. CDR1 is SSHAT, CDR2 FNYEAQ, per germline (reference sequence). The CDR3 loop spans 14 amino acids. CDR3 sequence: CASSQGVLSYEQYF. The CDR3 DNA sequence: TGTGCTAGCAGCCAGGGGGTTCTGTCCTACGAGCAGTACTTC.

The chain links TRBV30 to TRBJ1-1; D is unclear. The germline CDR1 and CDR2 sequences are GTSNPN and SVGIG (reference sequence). The V and J ends lost 2 bases and 4 bases respectively, with 11 bases between them. This CDR3 is 13 amino acids long. The CDR3 coding sequence is TGTGCCTGGAGTCCCGGACGGGGCACTGAAGCTTTCTTT. Amino acids: CAWSPGRGTEAFF.

V and J are TRBV5-1 and TRBJ2-3; 10 nucleotides line up with TRBD2. J was trimmed by 4 bases and V by 4 bases; bases with no gene match: 3. This CDR3 has 14 amino acids. Germline V gene sequence: CDR1 SGHRS, CDR2 YFSETQ. The CDR3 region is CASSRTSGSDTQYF. CDR3 sequence (DNA): TGCGCCAGCAGCCGGACTAGCGGATCAGATACGCAGTATTTT. Full variable domain (outside the CDR3, taken from reference TRBV5-1 and TRBJ2-3): KAGVTQTPRYLIKTRGQQVTLSCSPISGHRSVSWYQQTPGQGLQFLFEYFSETQRNKGNFPGRFSGRQFSNSRSEMNVSTLELGDSALYLCASSRTSGSDTQYFGPGTRLTVL.

The genes are TRBV19 and TRBJ2-5; 9 bases match TRBD2. This CDR3 contains 15 residues. CDR1 LNHDA and CDR2 SQIVND come from the germline V gene (reference sequence). With 7 bases clipped from V and 4 bases from J, the junction kept 10 bases outside the gene matches. CDR3 bases: TGTGCCAGTACCGACGGCGGGGGGGCCGGAGAGACCCAGTACTTC. Its protein is CASTDGGGAGETQYF.

V is TRBV19 and J is TRBJ1-5; 7 positions match TRBD1. The trim removed 7 bases at V and 1 base at J, leaving 7 bases unmatched. The length of the CDR3 is 15 residues. Germline values: CDR1 LNHDA, CDR2 SQIVND (reference sequence). CDR3 region: CASTASGQSNQPQHF. The DNA of the CDR3 is TGTGCCAGTACCGCATCGGGACAGAGCAATCAGCCCCAGCATTTT.

V and J are TRBV9 and TRBJ2-5; 10 nucleotides line up with TRBD2. The end of the DNA fits TRBJ2-7 better, so the J call may be wrong. The length of the CDR3 is 16 residues. Per germline, CDR1 SGDLS and CDR2 YYNGEE. This CDR3 is CASSHALLAGEYEQYF. Written as DNA, the CDR3 is TGTGCCAGCAGCCACGCTCTCCTAGCGGGAGAATACGAGCAGTACTTC.

The chain recombines TRBV7-8 with TRBJ2-2; TRBD1 might be the D (6 bases). The CDR3 spans 14 residues. CDR1 and CDR2 from the germline V gene are SGHVS and FQNEAQ. V lost 2 bases and J 6 bases, leaving 10 bases between the germline ends. In nucleotides, the CDR3 is TGTGCCAGCAGCTTACAACAGGGCTCCGGGGAGCTGTTTTTT. It translates to CASSLQQGSGELFF.

J is TRBJ1-3 and V is TRBV5-1; D unclear. In germline, CDR1 is SGHRS, CDR2 YFSETQ. V shed 4 bases and J shed 6 bases, with 20 bases lying between them. CDR3 length: 16 amino acids. The chain's CDR3 is CASSPGPGSWENTIYF. CDR3 nucleotides: TGCGCCAGCAGCCCCGGGCCGGGGTCGTGGGAAAACACCATATATTTT.

The chain combines TRBV7-2 with TRBJ2-7; 7 bases align to TRBD2. With 5 bases clipped from V and 2 bases from J, the junction kept 6 bases outside the gene matches. This CDR3 is 14 amino acids long. Germline CDR1 SGHTA, CDR2 FQGNSA. CDR3 residues: CASSPDLAAYEQYF. The CDR3 DNA reads TGTGCCAGCAGCCCGGACCTAGCGGCCTACGAGCAGTACTTC.

The chain couples TRBV18 to TRBJ1-1; D perhaps matches TRBD1 (6 bases). Germline CDR1 KGHSH, CDR2 LQKENI. V was pared by 1 base and J by 5 bases, with 11 bases between. The CDR3 is 14 residues long. The CDR3 nucleotides read TGTGCCAGCTCACCACAGGGGGGGACTACTGAAGCTTTCTTT. This codes for CASSPQGGTTEAFF.

The chain couples TRBV9 to TRBJ1-1; D is possibly TRBD1 (5 bases). The germline CDR1 and CDR2 sequences are SGDLS and YYNGEE. V was pared by 2 bases and J by 5 bases, with 10 bases between. The CDR3 covers 13 residues. CDR3 nucleotides: TGTGCCAGCAGCGTCCAGGGTGGGACTGAAGCTTTCTTT. Protein sequence: CASSVQGGTEAFF.